Below are 23 T cell receptor beta chains sequenced from a single sample in a study of HIV-infected patients and healthy controls. 500 ng RNA was reverse transcribed with alpha and beta constant-region primers. Each of the alpha and beta chains got its own library through chain-specific third strand synthesis with indices. Via MiXCR, TCRdb re-called the 5' RACE reads, giving one row per CDR3 protein. Of about 10,000 distinct CDR3 sequences in the sample, roughly 5.2% were seen once. All unsorted peripheral T cells were captured because whole blood was used without fractionation. Specimen: blood, collected before antiretroviral therapy. These receptor sequences come from an adult with HIV infection.

The genes are TRBV27 and TRBJ2-7, with 12 bases lining up with TRBD1. The germline V gene encodes CDR1 MNHEY and CDR2 SMNVEV (reference sequence). The CDR3 extends over 15 amino acids. The ends lost 2 bases at V and 4 bases at J; junction bases unmatched: 3. DNA for the CDR3: TGTGCCAGCAGTTTAGGGACAGGGGGCCAGTACGAGCAGTACTTC. Its translation: CASSLGTGGQYEQYF.

By share of the sample, this clonotype is medium-sized. CDR3 residues: CASSLGGFQPQHF. The CDR3 DNA reads TGTGCCAGCAGCTTAGGGGGGTTTCAGCCCCAGCATTTT. The rearrangement links TRBV7-9 to TRBJ1-5, with D maybe TRBD1 (5 bases). The germline V and J ends were trimmed by 1 base and 6 bases, with 7 bases remaining between them. Looked up from germline, CDR1 is SEHNR and CDR2 is FQNEAQ (reference sequence). The CDR3 has 13 amino acids.

Points on this clonotype: A much larger clone lies one base from this, so it may be a read error. The CDR3 nucleotides are TGTGCCAGCAGTTTCCAGGGAGATACGAAGTATTTT. Translated: CASSFQGDTKYF. The chain couples TRBV12-3 or TRBV12-4 to TRBJ2-3; D may match TRBD1 or TRBD2 (5 bases each). The CDR3 is 12 amino acids.

This clonotype was recorded at least ten times. The chain couples TRBV7-2 to TRBJ2-7, with a weak D call TRBD1 (8 bases). In germline, CDR1 is SGHTA, CDR2 FQGNSA. The CDR3 has 14 amino acids. V lost 3 bases to trimming and J lost 13 bases, with 22 bases between them. The CDR3 region is CASSFLFAGQGLYF. The DNA of the CDR3 is TGTGCCAGCAGCTTTCTTTTTGCAGGACAGGGACTATACTTC.

Judged by abundance, this clonotype is medium-sized. The rearrangement links TRBV10-3 to TRBJ2-3; the match to TRBD2 covers 7 bases. The J segment lost 4 bases and the V segment lost 7 bases, leaving 20 bases of the junction unmatched. This CDR3 has 18 residues. Per the germline V gene, CDR1 is ENHRY and CDR2 is SYGVKD. CDR3 nucleotides: TGTGCCATCACTCAGAGGGCGGCGGGAGATTATGGGCCAGATACGCAGTATTTT. Its protein is CAITQRAAGDYGPDTQYF.

At least ten counts were recorded for this clonotype. The genes are TRBV30 and TRBJ1-2; D might be TRBD1 (6 bases). Looked up from germline, CDR1 is GTSNPN and CDR2 is SVGIG (reference sequence). The V and J ends lost 3 bases and 5 bases respectively, with 16 bases between them. The CDR3 totals 14 residues. CDR3 residues: CAWRSSGEAYGYTF. CDR3 sequence (DNA): TGTGCCTGGAGATCGTCAGGGGAAGCTTATGGCTACACCTTC.

This clonotype was recorded many times. This rearrangement joins TRBV11-2 to TRBJ2-7; TRBD2 might be the D (6 bases). V lost 4 bases and J lost 3, with 22 bases in between. Germline loops: CDR1 SGHAT, CDR2 FQNNGV. This CDR3 contains 17 residues. CDR3 residues: CASSSSGTGTLLYEQYF. CDR3 in DNA: TGTGCCAGCAGCTCCAGCGGAACCGGGACTCTACTCTACGAGCAGTACTTC.

By its share, this clonotype is medium-sized. The chain combines TRBV7-9 with TRBJ2-1; D is unresolved. The V end lost 4 bases, the J end lost 0 bases, and 10 bases lay between the germline ends. The CDR3 is 15 residues long. Germline V CDR1 and CDR2: SEHNR, FQNEAQ (reference sequence). CDR3 in DNA: TGTGCCAGCAGCTCCCCGCCGGACTCCTACAATGAGCAGTTCTTC. This encodes CASSSPPDSYNEQFF.

Relative to its sample, this clonotype is medium-sized. The rearrangement uses TRBV4-1 and TRBJ1-1; TRBD1 is a possible D gene (5 bases). V was cut by 0 bases and J by 11 bases, with 13 bases left in between. This CDR3 has 13 amino acids. Germline V lookup: CDR1 MGHRA, CDR2 YSYEKL. CDR3 sequence: CASSQDVQWDAFF. The CDR3 region has the DNA TGCGCCAGCAGCCAAGATGTTCAGTGGGACGCTTTCTTT.

This clonotype qualifies as medium-sized. The chain employs TRBV5-4 and TRBJ2-1; D is perhaps TRBD1 (6 bases). Germline V CDR1 and CDR2: SGHNT, YYREEE (reference sequence). With 5 bases removed from V and 4 bases from J, the gap between germline ends came to 10 bases. The CDR3 sequence is 13 residues long. The CDR3 region is CASRVDSYNEQFF. The DNA for the CDR3 is TGTGCCAGCAGAGTGGACAGTTACAATGAGCAGTTCTTC.

By share, this clonotype counts as medium-sized. The rearrangement links TRBV12-3 or TRBV12-4 to TRBJ1-2, with D hard to call. Trimming left V 0 bases short and J 4 bases short, with 3 bases between. The CDR3 extends over 12 amino acids. The DNA for the CDR3 is TGTGCCAGCAGTTTAGCCAGCTATGGCTACACCTTC. It is translated as CASSLASYGYTF.

This clonotype was seen many times. The chain combines TRBV7-9 with TRBJ2-1; D gene unclear. The V gene lost 1 base and the J gene lost 7 bases, with 11 bases spanning the gap. The germline V gene has CDR1 SEHNR and CDR2 FQNEAQ (reference sequence). The CDR3 loop spans 14 amino acids. The CDR3 DNA is TGTGCCAGCAGCTTAGATAATAATCCTAATGAGCAGTTCTTC. Translation: CASSLDNNPNEQFF.

This clonotype was observed at least ten times. The rearrangement joins TRBV7-9 to TRBJ2-1, with TRBD2 matching over 13 bases. This CDR3 has 16 amino acids. With V trimmed by 6 bases and J by 5 bases, 7 bases remained unmatched. Germline assignment: CDR1 SEHNR and CDR2 FQNEAQ (reference sequence). CDR3 sequence (DNA): TGTGCCAGCAGTACCTCCGGACTAGCGGGGGACAATGAGCAGTTCTTC. It yields the protein CASSTSGLAGDNEQFF.

The chain uses TRBV6-6 and TRBJ2-6; D unresolved. The CDR3 extends over 18 amino acids. Between the trimmed V and J ends, which lost 8 bases and 0 bases, there was a span of 20 bases. Germline V gene lookup returns CDR1 MNHNY and CDR2 SVGAGI (reference sequence). The CDR3 here is CASLHWGLELSGANVLTF. CDR3 nucleotide sequence: TGTGCCAGCCTTCATTGGGGATTGGAACTCTCTGGGGCCAACGTCCTGACTTTC.

This clonotype rates as medium-sized. This chain connects TRBV28 to TRBJ1-5; the D is unclear. The germline V and J ends were trimmed by 3 bases and 4 bases, with 16 bases remaining between them. CDR3 size: 16 residues. Germline CDR1 reads MDHEN; CDR2 reads SYDVKM. CDR3 DNA sequence: TGTGCCAGCAGTTTTTTTCGGAATCAGAAGAATCAGCCCCAGCATTTT. Its translation: CASSFFRNQKNQPQHF.

Many counts were recorded for this clonotype. The CDR3 DNA sequence: TGCAGTCCAAGTAGCGGGCGAAAGTGGGATACGCAGTATTTT. It yields the protein CSPSSGRKWDTQYF. V and J are TRBV20-1 and TRBJ2-3, with 7 nucleotides matching TRBD2. The J segment lost 6 bases and the V segment lost 8 bases, leaving 14 bases of the junction unmatched. Germline assignment: CDR1 DFQATT and CDR2 SNEGSKA (reference sequence). The CDR3 is 14 residues long.

This clonotype was detected ten times or more. The chain joins TRBV5-1 to TRBJ2-1, with 8 bases matching TRBD2. After removal of 0 bases from V and 4 bases from J, the junction contained 3 bases not matched to a gene. Germline CDR1 SGHRS, CDR2 YFSETQ. The CDR3 contains 15 residues. CDR3 amino acids: CASSLDGGVYNEQFF. The CDR3 bases are TGCGCCAGCAGCTTGGACGGGGGGGTTTACAATGAGCAGTTCTTC.

This clonotype was detected ten times or more. J is TRBJ2-3 and V is TRBV13, with TRBD2 identical over 12 bases. V was clipped by 4 bases and J by 2 bases; unmatched bases: 7. This CDR3 region has 17 residues. The V gene's germline CDR1 is PRHDT and CDR2 FYEKMQ (reference sequence). CDR3 sequence reads: CASSYRTSGEFTDTQYF. The CDR3 coding sequence is TGTGCCAGCAGCTATCGGACTAGCGGGGAATTCACAGATACGCAGTATTTT.

This clonotype was detected many times. V is TRBV7-9 and J is TRBJ2-5; 8 positions agree with TRBD1. The CDR3 is 15 residues long. V shed 0 bases, J shed 2 bases, and the junction held 2 bases outside the gene matches. Germline assignment: CDR1 SEHNR and CDR2 FQNEAQ (reference sequence). Here the CDR3 DNA reads TGTGCCAGCAGCTTAGCCGACAGGGGTCAAGAGACCCAGTACTTC. Amino acid sequence: CASSLADRGQETQYF.

Many counts were recorded for this clonotype. The chain joins TRBV27 to TRBJ2-3; TRBD1 agrees at 10 bases. The V segment lost 2 bases and the J segment 6 bases; nucleotides outside the gene matches: 5. The germline CDR1 and CDR2 sequences are MNHEY and SMNVEV (reference sequence). This CDR3 spans 15 amino acids. Here the CDR3 reads CASSLGTGAGDTQYF. The CDR3, as DNA: TGTGCCAGCAGTTTAGGGACAGGGGCTGGCGATACGCAGTATTTT.

This clonotype has ten or more counts. This chain connects TRBV25-1 to TRBJ2-5, with 8 nucleotides matching TRBD1. The CDR3 sequence is 16 residues long. Germline trimming cut 3 bases from V and 7 bases from J; bases unmatched to any gene: 13. Germline values: CDR1 MGHDK, CDR2 SYGVNS. The CDR3 region has the DNA TGTGCCAGCAGTGACGCCCCAGGGGGCGGTCGGTTGACCCAGTACTTC. Protein product: CASSDAPGGGRLTQYF.

This clonotype showed up many times. The chain recombines TRBV28 with TRBJ1-5, with unresolved D. Trimming left V 3 bases short and J 4 bases short, with 10 bases between. In germline, CDR1 is MDHEN, CDR2 SYDVKM. This CDR3 has 14 residues. The CDR3 sequence: CASSLDSYNQPQHF. In DNA form, the CDR3 reads TGTGCCAGCAGTTTGGATAGCTATAATCAGCCCCAGCATTTT.

This clonotype was recorded many times. V usage is TRBV20-1 and J usage is TRBJ2-3, with TRBD2 matching 7 bases. Germline V CDR1 and CDR2: DFQATT, SNEGSKA (reference sequence). Losses at the gene ends were 0 bases for V and 4 bases for J; bases not matched to a gene: 7. The CDR3 contains 15 residues. CDR3 protein: CSAREAGLGADTQYF. The CDR3 DNA reads as TGCAGTGCTAGAGAAGCGGGGCTAGGAGCAGATACGCAGTATTTT.